This TCR beta chain was sequenced in a study of T cell repertoires in cytomegalovirus infection. Background on the study: As its CMV epitopes, the study selected recently identified HLA-C-restricted and well-studied HLA-B-restricted targets.

A single record per CDR3 protein comes from TCRdb applying MiXCR to the reads. This sample has about 890,000 distinct CDR3 sequences; around 30% occur once, and the top ten carry around an eighth. V shed 5 bases, J shed 5 bases, and the junction held 9 bases outside the gene matches. The V gene's germline CDR1 is MNHNS and CDR2 SASEGT. CDR3 length: 15 residues. Study-wide results and caveats: Carriers of CMV and the relevant HLA type were discriminated by public TCR beta frequency.

This clonotype was recorded many times. Its antigen is still unknown. The TCR was taken from a human donor in good health (CMV status not recorded). Some clones in this sample may be carry-over from other donors' samples. The chain joins TRBV6-1 to TRBJ2-7; 10 positions match TRBD2. The sample in question was cultured CD8+ T cells from PBMCs, obtained from culture after CMV antigen stimulation. CDR3: CASSIGTSAGNEQYF. CDR3 nucleotides: TGTGCCAGCAGTATCGGGACTAGCGCCGGTAACGAGCAGTACTTC.